The source of this T cell receptor (beta chain) is a study of cytomegalovirus exposure and HLA in healthy donors. Findings and limits, study-wide: As was reported, the classifier diagnosed cytomegalovirus status with high specificity and sensitivity. One later analysis reportedly identified an Asian-associated ancestry cluster that showed fewer N-insertions than the approximately 700-donor mean. Prior analysis indicated that the majority of TCR beta V segments exhibited productivity approximately 87% or approximately 30% of the time.

In the case of this clone: Its antigen is as yet unknown.

Germline-derived CDR1 and CDR2 are MNHNS and SASEGT. This CDR3 region has 13 residues. The junction had 10 bases not matched to a gene; V was cut back by 7 bases and J by 7 bases. 13 Jbeta primers and 60 Vbeta primers were used for the PCR. Methods used by the authors: In a later analysis, the count reached about 75 million unique TCR beta chains, with roughly 11 million shared. Data came from immunoSEQ multiplex PCR; TCRdb stores just in-frame clones and leaves some out. Clonal size and the V and J genes are those of that table, whereas D and trimming came from the DNA. The repertoire holds under 200,000 clones, with approximately 71% as singletons.

The gene calls are TRBV6-1 and TRBJ2-7, with TRBD2 identical over 7 bases. The sequence was obtained from a young woman in good health and CMV-seropositive. Sequencing was performed on PBMCs. In DNA, the CDR3 is TGTGCCAGCATATCGACTAGCCCGTGGGAGCAGTACTTC. Protein sequence: CASISTSPWEQYF.